This T cell receptor (beta chain) appears in the sequencing data of a study of blood T cell repertoires in COVID-19 (TCRdb year 2020). Regarding the study in general: Collaborator samples came from the United States, Italy and Spain and covered acute and convalescent phases of COVID-19. Deeply sampled blood TCRbeta repertoires from subjects exposed to, actively infected with, or recovered from COVID-19 were included in the dataset. The samples were drawn from the first 160 participants of the ongoing ImmuneRACE study and from 1,254 subjects provided by 6 global collaborators. Where available, HLA class I and class II types were obtained from metadata supplied by the sample provider rather than from assay-based typing. The repertoires were released in a freely available public database meant as a resource for research on the immune response to SARS-CoV-2. The material from the prospective study consisted of cDNA or gDNA derived from T cells, B-cell-depleted T cells, or PBMCs. Sample metadata almost always included a de-identified subject ID, COVID-19 status, age in years and sex.

In the prospective study, participants were roughly 18 to 100 years old, resided in about 25 geographic areas of the United States, and were enrolled through a virtual design. To assign participants to cohorts, the prospective study relied on clinical history that participants themselves reported in a screening survey and a study questionnaire. Exposed participants had been in contact with someone with a PCR-confirmed or clinician-diagnosed COVID-19 case within 2 weeks of study entry. In the prospective study, mobile phlebotomists collected whole blood, serum and a nasopharyngeal or oropharyngeal swab from each participant. Prospective study participants could optionally give additional blood draws and questionnaires over an approximately two-month period. Prospective study blood samples were shipped either frozen or at room temperature before DNA extraction. The immunoSEQ Assay, a bias-controlled multiplex PCR, was used to amplify TCRbeta CDR3 regions from genomic DNA. Processing in the source paper ran as follows. The number of nucleated cells in each sample was estimated from the amplification of reference gene primers within the assay. To quantify the absolute abundance of each unique TCRbeta CDR3 rearrangement, sequence reads were collapsed and filtered. For each sample, productive Simpson clonality was calculated as the square root of Simpson's diversity index across productive rearrangements. TCRdb obtained this table from immuneACCESS and retained in-frame rearrangements with V and J assigned. These tables miss some clones; where compared with another copy, unresolved V genes account for less than half of the shortfall, and the remainder is unexplained. That table gives V, J and clone size, and the DNA gave D and trimming. The sample contains 250,000 to 300,000 clones, 80% to 90% of them found a single time. About 6.9% of the sample belongs to the ten largest clones.

About this clone: The antigen it binds to is not known. The junction differs from germline at one of its ends, possibly a read error.

Findings and caveats that apply to the study as a whole: Clinical and demographic metadata were provided uncurated, with the amount varying by source and participant.

The CDR3 holds 16 amino acids from the cysteine to the phenylalanine. Only CDR3 DNA is held: 48 bases, read in frame from base 1. The germline V gene sets CDR1 to SGHAT and CDR2 to FQNNGV. The sample taken for sequencing was PBMCs or T cells enriched from blood (not recorded which). The clonotype originates from a woman between 50 and 59 years old who had been exposed to COVID-19. This chain joins TRBV11-2 to TRBJ2-2; 8 central bases correspond to TRBD1. The sequenced DNA: TGTACCAGCAGCTCCTGGACAGGGCGCGACACCGGGGAGCTGTTTTTT. Translated, it gives CTSSSWTGRDTGELFF.